The source of this T cell receptor beta chain is a study of CD8+ T cells in alopecia areata. Study as a whole: Tofacitinib lasted 6 to 18 months, then 6 months off drug. Study observations and caveats: Having one nonresponder leaves uncertain how baseline CD8+ expansion relates to response. There were also resident alphabeta T cells of normal skin sequenced in scalp samples. Lesional scalp displayed greater clonality than normal scalp, most notably in alopecia totalis/universalis.

Indicated treatment: oral pan-JAK inhibitor, 5-10 mg twice daily. Trimming stripped 1 base from V and 1 base from J, with 11 bases between. Germline values: CDR1 SGHTA, CDR2 FQGNSA. CDR3 length equals 16 residues. Concerning this clone: Its antigen is as yet unknown.

Extracted RNA was reverse transcribed into cDNA, the sequencing template. Assay: immunoSEQ multiplex PCR; the TCRdb copy retains only in-frame clones and omits some. The table lists 200,000 or so clones, 55% to 70% of them singletons, with 5.5% in the top ten. Sequences were derived from CD4+ T cells sorted from blood, sampled at week 24, from a patient treated with tofacitinib. The rearrangement uses TRBV7-2 and TRBJ1-5; D perhaps matches TRBD1 (5 bases). This clonotype was sampled from a human donor with alopecia areata. The CDR3 loop reads CASSLGAGLSNQPQHF. The CDR3 DNA reads TGTGCCAGCAGCTTAGGGGCAGGGCTAAGCAATCAGCCCCAGCATTTT.